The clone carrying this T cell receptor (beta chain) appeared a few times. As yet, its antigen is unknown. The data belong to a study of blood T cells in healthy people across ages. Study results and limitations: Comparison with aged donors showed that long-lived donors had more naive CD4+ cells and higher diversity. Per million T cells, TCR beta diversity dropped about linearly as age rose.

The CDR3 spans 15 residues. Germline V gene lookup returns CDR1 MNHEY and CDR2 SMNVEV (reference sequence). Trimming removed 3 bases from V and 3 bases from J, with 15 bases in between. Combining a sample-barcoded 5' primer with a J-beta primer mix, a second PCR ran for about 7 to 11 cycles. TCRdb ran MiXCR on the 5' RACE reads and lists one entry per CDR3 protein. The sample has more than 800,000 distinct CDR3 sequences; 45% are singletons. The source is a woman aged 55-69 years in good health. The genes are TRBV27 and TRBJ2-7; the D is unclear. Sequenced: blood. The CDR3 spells CASSFSLPAGYEQYF. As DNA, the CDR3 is TGTGCCAGCAGTTTCTCCCTCCCAGCCGGCTACGAGCAGTACTTC.